The 5 T cell receptor beta chains presented below share a single source sample, sequenced in a study of cytomegalovirus exposure and HLA in healthy donors. Produced via immunoSEQ multiplex PCR; TCRdb's table is partial and in-frame only. The repertoire includes around 190,000 clones, roughly 88% of them detected once, and more than 1.1% sits in the top ten. The sample comprised PBMCs. These receptors all come from a woman aged 18-29 years in good health and CMV-seronegative.

A single count supports this clone. The gene calls are TRBV11-2 and TRBJ1-4; D gene ambiguous. The length of the CDR3 is 17 residues. Trimming left V 0 bases short and J 0 bases short, with 11 bases between. Germline V CDR1 and CDR2: SGHAT, FQNNGV. CDR3 residues: CASSLEAGSATNEKLFF. CDR3 DNA: TGTGCCAGCAGCTTAGAGGCAGGTAGCGCAACTAATGAAAAACTGTTTTTT. The full variable domain, rest sourced from reference TRBV11-2 and TRBJ1-4, is EAGVAQSPRYKIIEKRQSVAFWCNPISGHATLYWYQQILGQGPKLLIQFQNNGVVDDSQLPKDRFSAERLKGVDSTLKIQPAKLEDSAVYLCASSLEAGSATNEKLFFGSGTQLSVL.

This clone was recorded once. The chain joins TRBV25-1 to TRBJ1-4, with D unresolved. Trimming took 6 bases from V and 6 from J, leaving 14 bases between them. The germline gives CDR1 MGHDK, CDR2 SYGVNS. The CDR3 totals 14 residues. The CDR3 loop is CASRPLGVDEKLFF. The CDR3 DNA is TGTGCCAGCAGACCCCTCGGGGTCGATGAAAAACTGTTTTTT. Based on the CDR3 plus reference TRBV25-1 and TRBJ1-4, the full variable domain is EADIYQTPRYLVIGTGKKITLECSQTMGHDKMYWYQQDPGMELHLIHYSYGVNSTEKGDLSSESTVSRIRTEHFPLTLESARPSHTSQYLCASRPLGVDEKLFFGSGTQLSVL.

The V gene is TRBV25-1, the J gene TRBJ1-2; 10 bases align to TRBD1. V lost 2 bases and J lost 4; bases outside the gene matches: 4. Germline V gives CDR1 MGHDK, CDR2 SYGVNS. The CDR3 is 15 amino acids. The CDR3 sequence is CASSEPGTGAYGYTF. As DNA, the CDR3 is TGTGCCAGCAGTGAACCAGGGACAGGGGCCTATGGCTACACCTTC.

V usage is TRBV6-1 and J usage is TRBJ1-5; TRBD1 aligns across 8 bases. Germline V lookup: CDR1 MNHNS, CDR2 SASEGT. The CDR3 sequence is 13 residues long. V was clipped by 6 bases and J by 11 bases; unmatched bases: 9. The CDR3, as DNA: TGTGCCAGCAGATTTTCAGGGGGCCGGTCCCAGCATTTT. Amino acids: CASRFSGGRSQHF.

The table lists this clone with a few counts. This chain connects TRBV10-3 to TRBJ2-1; D is perhaps TRBD2 (6 bases). From germline, CDR1 is ENHRY and CDR2 SYGVKD. This CDR3 comprises 12 residues. With 6 bases removed from V and 6 bases from J, the gap between germline ends came to 9 bases. CDR3 loop: CAISVGGNEQFF. DNA for the CDR3: TGTGCCATCAGCGTGGGGGGCAATGAGCAGTTCTTC.